This T cell receptor beta chain is drawn from a study of T-cell reconstitution after alpha-beta-depleted transplantation in children. Preparing the TCRbeta library involved the use of unique molecular identifiers. TCRdb re-called the PCR reads with MiXCR, one entry per CDR3 protein. The sample records approximately 640,000 distinct CDR3 sequences, 16% being singletons. With 0 bases clipped from V and 5 bases from J, the junction kept 7 bases outside the gene matches. This CDR3 is built from 17 residues. The germline V gene has CDR1 WSHSY and CDR2 SAAADI. This TCR came from a human donor who donated a stem cell graft to a child with acute myeloid leukemia. The source was PBMCs from the stem cell graft donor, collected from the stem cell graft. The genes are TRBV10-2 and TRBJ2-1; 10 bases fit TRBD1. The CDR3 is CASSESRGTGVHNEQFF. The CDR3 bases are TGCGCCAGCAGTGAGTCAAGGGGGACAGGGGTACACAATGAGCAGTTCTTC.